The 20 T cell receptor beta chains in this list originate from one sample, sequenced in a study of radiation and T cells in renal cell carcinoma. This sample's time point: blood 4 weeks post-SBRT, at nephrectomy. Treatment described: 15 Gy SBRT to primary tumor, nephrectomy 4 weeks later. Generated by immunoSEQ multiplex PCR, the TCRdb table keeps only in-frame clones and is missing some. The sample includes roughly 160,000 clones, 88% seen only once; the top ten take roughly 12%. Sequenced material: blood, taken from a patient whose treatment included radiotherapy and nephrectomy. All receptors come from a woman aged 45-65 years with renal cell carcinoma.

This chain uses TRBV6-5 with TRBJ2-2, with 7 bases matching TRBD1. The germline V gene has CDR1 MNHEY and CDR2 SVGAGI. The V gene end was trimmed by 4 bases and the J gene end by 5 bases; junction bases not matched to a gene: 7. There are 15 residues in the CDR3. CDR3 residues: CASSLRQTGTGELFF. For the CDR3, the DNA is TGTGCCAGCAGTTTACGCCAGACAGGGACCGGGGAGCTGTTTTTT.

V usage is TRBV15 and J usage is TRBJ2-7, with a weak D call TRBD1 (5 bases). The germline CDR1 and CDR2 sequences are LNHNV and YYDKDF (reference sequence). The V end lost 5 bases, the J end lost 3 bases, and 11 bases lay between the germline ends. This CDR3 region has 13 residues. The CDR3 DNA reads TGTGCCACCAGCGACAGAGCAAACTACGAGCAGTACTTC. This gives the protein CATSDRANYEQYF.

The chain has TRBV18 and TRBJ1-5; 9 nucleotides align to TRBD1. V lost 0 bases and J lost 4; bases outside the gene matches: 4. Germline CDR1 and CDR2: KGHSH and LQKENI. The length of the CDR3 is 16 residues. The CDR3 sequence is CASSPPGTGRNQPQHF. CDR3 coding DNA: TGTGCCAGCTCACCACCTGGGACAGGGAGGAATCAGCCCCAGCATTTT.

The chain couples TRBV5-1 to TRBJ1-1; no clear D. CDR3 length equals 15 residues. With 4 bases removed from V and 5 bases from J, the gap between germline ends came to 18 bases. Germline V CDR1 and CDR2: SGHRS, YFSETQ. CDR3 residues: CASSLGGARTTEAFF. The DNA of the CDR3 is TGCGCCAGCAGCCTCGGCGGAGCCCGAACGACTGAAGCTTTCTTT.

V and J are TRBV9 and TRBJ2-6, with D unresolved. Between the trimmed V and J ends, which lost 1 base and 0 bases, there was a span of 11 bases. CDR3 length equals 17 residues. Germline V gene lookup returns CDR1 SGDLS and CDR2 YYNGEE. The CDR3 bases are TGTGCCAGCAGCGTAAGTGGCAGCCCCTCTGGGGCCAACGTCCTGACTTTC. Translated: CASSVSGSPSGANVLTF. Using reference TRBV9 and TRBJ2-6 for the parts outside the CDR3, the full variable domain is DSGVTQTPKHLITATGQRVTLRCSPRSGDLSVYWYQQSLDQGLQFLIQYYNGEERAKGNILERFSAQQFPDLHSELNLSSLELGDSALYFCASSVSGSPSGANVLTFGAGSRLTVL.

The chain uses TRBV5-5 and TRBJ1-2, with D perhaps matching TRBD1 (5 bases). CDR1 is SGHKS and CDR2 is YYEKEE in the germline V gene (reference sequence). The CDR3 covers 14 residues. V lost 0 bases and J lost 4, with 10 bases in between. The CDR3 is CASSLEEDIYGYTF. The CDR3 DNA is TGTGCCAGCAGCTTGGAAGAGGACATCTATGGCTACACCTTC.

This chain connects TRBV2 to TRBJ1-5, with 7 bases fitting TRBD1. The V and J ends lost 5 bases and 7 bases, in that order; junction bases with no gene match: 8. This CDR3 contains 14 residues. Germline V gives CDR1 SNHLY, CDR2 FYNNEI. CDR3 sequence: CASSPQGWRQPQHF. In DNA, the CDR3 is TGTGCCAGCAGTCCACAGGGGTGGCGGCAGCCCCAGCATTTT.

The rearrangement uses TRBV7-6 and TRBJ1-1; D is uncertain. Germline-derived CDR1 and CDR2 are SGHVS and FNYEAQ. The CDR3 runs to 15 residues. Trimming pared 5 bases from V and 1 base from J, leaving 14 bases between. The CDR3 spells CASSPSKTQNTEAFF. CDR3 DNA sequence: TGTGCCAGCAGCCCTAGTAAAACACAGAACACTGAAGCTTTCTTT.

The V call is TRBV7-9, the J call TRBJ1-6; D might be TRBD1 (5 bases). The germline gives CDR1 SEHNR, CDR2 FQNEAQ (reference sequence). V was clipped by 6 bases and J by 9 bases, with 18 bases between them. This CDR3 has 15 residues. This CDR3 is CASRKGPDPFSPLHF. As DNA, the CDR3 is TGTGCCAGCAGAAAGGGGCCGGATCCGTTTTCACCCCTCCACTTT.

The rearrangement uses TRBV11-2 and TRBJ1-2; TRBD1 is a possible D gene (5 bases). Germline assignment: CDR1 SGHAT and CDR2 FQNNGV. Trimming shortened V by 1 base and J by 5 bases, and 14 bases separated the two germline ends. The CDR3 runs to 15 residues. The DNA of the CDR3 is TGTGCCAGCAGCTTAGGGGTCGGGGGAAATTATGGCTACACCTTC. Residues: CASSLGVGGNYGYTF.

The chain combines TRBV5-8 with TRBJ2-3; no definite D call. V shed 4 bases and J shed 6 bases, with 12 bases lying between them. Germline CDR1 reads SGHTS; CDR2 reads YDEGEE. The CDR3 is 13 residues long. The CDR3 loop reads CASSPTVTDTQYF. CDR3 nucleotide sequence: TGTGCCAGCAGCCCTACCGTAACGGATACGCAGTATTTT. Together with reference TRBV5-8 and TRBJ2-3, the CDR3 gives the full variable domain: EAGVTQSPTHLIKTRGQQATLRCSPISGHTSVYWYQQALGLGLQFLLWYDEGEERNRGNFPPRFSGRQFPNYSSELNVNALELEDSALYLCASSPTVTDTQYFGPGTRLTVL.

The chain has TRBV30 and TRBJ2-3, with D perhaps assigned TRBD1 or TRBD2 (5 bases each). Germline-derived CDR1 and CDR2 are GTSNPN and SVGIG (reference sequence). The CDR3 has 14 amino acids. With 4 bases removed from V and 3 bases from J, the gap between germline ends came to 14 bases. As DNA, the CDR3 is TGTGCCTGGAAATGGGACGACCGAACAGATACGCAGTATTTT. The encoded protein is CAWKWDDRTDTQYF.

The chain links TRBV12-5 to TRBJ1-3; D gene uncertain. This CDR3 has 16 residues. V gave up 3 bases and J gave up 0 bases, with 12 bases separating them. Per the germline V gene, CDR1 is LGHNT and CDR2 is FRNRAP. The CDR3 DNA follows: TGTGCTAGTGGTTTCCTGGAAAGGGACTCTGGAAACACCATATATTTT. Its translation is CASGFLERDSGNTIYF.

This clone was counted a few times. This chain links TRBV5-1 with TRBJ1-1; D might be TRBD1 (6 bases). The V end was cut by 0 bases, the J end by 10 bases, with 10 bases between. Germline V lookup: CDR1 SGHRS, CDR2 YFSETQ. The CDR3 length is 12 residues. This CDR3 reads CASSLAQGSAFF. In DNA, the CDR3 is TGCGCCAGCAGCTTGGCACAGGGATCAGCTTTCTTT.

The gene calls are TRBV2 and TRBJ1-1; 7 bases line up with TRBD1. The CDR3 has 14 residues. CDR1 SNHLY and CDR2 FYNNEI come from the germline V gene. The junction had 4 bases not matched to a gene; V was cut back by 2 bases and J by 4 bases. CDR3: CASSELGGRTEAFF. CDR3 DNA: TGTGCCAGCAGTGAATTAGGGGGCCGCACTGAAGCTTTCTTT.

This rearrangement joins TRBV6-1 to TRBJ1-1; D remains unclear. The V end was cut by 6 bases, the J end by 3 bases, with 14 bases between. The CDR3 runs 14 residues. In germline, CDR1 is MNHNS, CDR2 SASEGT. Here the CDR3 DNA reads TGTGCCAGCAGATCCGGGGTTCCTTACACTGAAGCTTTCTTT. Its translation: CASRSGVPYTEAFF.

The chain is built from TRBV5-1 and TRBJ2-1; 9 bases are a match to TRBD2. The CDR3 has 15 amino acids. V shed 2 bases and J 5 bases; nucleotides not matched to a gene: 5. Germline V gene sequence: CDR1 SGHRS, CDR2 YFSETQ. CDR3 in amino acids: CASSFALAGDNEQFF. The CDR3, as DNA: TGCGCCAGCAGCTTTGCGTTAGCGGGGGACAATGAGCAGTTCTTC.

The genes are TRBV7-3 and TRBJ1-3; D is uncertain. CDR3 length equals 15 residues. The germline CDR1 and CDR2 sequences are SGHTA and FQGTGA. Trimming stripped 3 bases from V and 2 bases from J, with 11 bases between. CDR3 nucleotides: TGTGCCAGCAGCTTTGGAGGAGCTCCTGGAAACACCATATATTTT. Encoded protein: CASSFGGAPGNTIYF.

In its sample, this clone was seen once. The V and J genes are TRBV10-3 and TRBJ1-2, with D unclear. Germline V gene data show CDR1 as ENHRY and CDR2 as SYGVKD. Between the trimmed V and J ends, which lost 2 bases and 3 bases, there was a span of 10 bases. This CDR3 has 14 amino acids. The CDR3 is CAISEHPSDYGYTF. As DNA, the CDR3 is TGTGCCATCAGTGAGCACCCAAGCGACTATGGCTACACCTTC.

This clone was recorded a few times. V is TRBV7-9 and J is TRBJ2-7; D may correspond to TRBD1 or TRBD2 (6 bases each). The CDR3 runs 15 residues. The germline V gene encodes CDR1 SEHNR and CDR2 FQNEAQ (reference sequence). Between the trimmed V and J ends, which lost 4 bases and 2 bases, there was a span of 15 bases. In nucleotides, the CDR3 is TGTGCCAGCAGCTCCCAAGGAAGGGGGGCCTACGAGCAGTACTTC. Translating gives CASSSQGRGAYEQYF.